This T cell receptor beta chain was obtained from a study of CXCR3-negative and CXCR3-positive naive CD8 T cells. The study, taken as a whole, reports: Against CXCR3-negative naive cells, CXCR3-positive naive cells showed more hydrophobic TRB CDR3s.

Via 5' RACE with UMI labels, TRB cDNA libraries were prepared. Each CDR3 protein gets one entry in TCRdb, which reprocessed the 5' RACE reads and gives no DNA. The table for this sample gives 110,000 or so distinct CDR3 sequences. As for this clonotype: The antigen remains unidentified.

Among CD8+ T cells, naive ones were CD45RO-CCR7+CD27+CD95-. The CDR3 has 17 amino acids. The germline gives CDR1 MNHEY, CDR2 SMNVEV (reference sequence). This receptor was identified in a human donor in good health. Some clones in this sample may be carry-over from other donors' samples. The chain carries TRBV27 and TRBJ2-2; with no DNA, the TCRdb D assignment of TRBD1 cannot be verified. The sample taken for sequencing was naive CXCR3+ CD8+ T cells from blood. The subset: CD45RO-CCR7+CD27+CD95- naive CD8+ T cells expressing CXCR3 (TNR3+). CDR3 sequence: CASSPRQGLIDTGELFF.